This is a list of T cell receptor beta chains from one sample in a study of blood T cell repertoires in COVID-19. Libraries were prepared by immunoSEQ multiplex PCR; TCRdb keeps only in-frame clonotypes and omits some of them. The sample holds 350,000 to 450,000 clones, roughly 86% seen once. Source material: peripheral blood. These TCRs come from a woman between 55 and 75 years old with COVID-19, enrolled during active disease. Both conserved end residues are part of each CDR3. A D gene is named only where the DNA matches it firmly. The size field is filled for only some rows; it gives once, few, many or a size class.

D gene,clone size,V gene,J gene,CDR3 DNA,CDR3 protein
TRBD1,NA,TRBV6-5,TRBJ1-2,TGTGCCAGCAGACCCGGGACAGCTAACTATGGCTACACCTTC,CASRPGTANYGYTF
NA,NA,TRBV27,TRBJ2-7,TGTGCCAGCAGTTTTCGGGCAGGGCATCGATCCTACGAGCAGTACTTC,CASSFRAGHRSYEQYF
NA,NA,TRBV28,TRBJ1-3,TGTGCCAGCAGTCCCGCCGGGGGCTCTGGAAACACCATATATTTT,CASSPAGGSGNTIYF
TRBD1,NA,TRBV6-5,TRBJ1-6,TGTGCCAGCAGCTACGGACAGGGAACTAATTCACCCCTCCACTTT,CASSYGQGTNSPLHF
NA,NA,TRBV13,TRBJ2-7,TGTGCCAGCAGCTCGCGGGGCCGGGCCGGCTACGAGCAGTACTTC,CASSSRGRAGYEQYF
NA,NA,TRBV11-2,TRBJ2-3,TGTGCCAGCAGCCTGGGGAGGGGGGTTGATACGCAGTATTTT,CASSLGRGVDTQYF
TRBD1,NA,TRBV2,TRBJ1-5,TGTGCCAGCAGTATATCGACAGGGGGCAATCAGCCCCAGCATTTT,CASSISTGGNQPQHF
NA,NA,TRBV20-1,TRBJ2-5,TGCAGTGCTAGCTCCGAGACCCAGTACTTC,CSASSETQYF
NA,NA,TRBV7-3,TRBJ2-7,TGTGCCAGCAGCTTAAGCGCAGGCTACGAGCAGTACTTC,CASSLSAGYEQYF
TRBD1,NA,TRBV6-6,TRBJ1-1,TGTGCCAGCAGACCACCGACAGGGGGATTTGTTGAAGCTTTCTTT,CASRPPTGGFVEAFF
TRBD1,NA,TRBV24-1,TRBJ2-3,TGTGCCACCAGTAAGACAGGGAGCACAGATACGCAGTATTTT,CATSKTGSTDTQYF
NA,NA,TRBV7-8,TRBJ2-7,TGTGCCAGCAGCCGTAGTCGCGAGCAGTACTTC,CASSRSREQYF
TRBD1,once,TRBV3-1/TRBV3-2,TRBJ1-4,TGTGCCAGCAGCCCGACCCAGCTGACAGGGAAAAAACTGTTTTTT,CASSPTQLTGKKLFF
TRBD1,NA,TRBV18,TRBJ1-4,TGTGCCAGCTCATTTGGGACAGGCGAAAAACTGTTTTTT,CASSFGTGEKLFF
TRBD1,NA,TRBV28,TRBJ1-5,TGTGCCAGCAGTTCTGGACAGGGAGGACAGCCCCAGCATTTT,CASSSGQGGQPQHF
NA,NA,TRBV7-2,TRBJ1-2,TGTGCCAGCAGCTTAGGGTCAGGGATTAACTATGGCTACACCTTC,CASSLGSGINYGYTF